What follows are 14 T cell receptor beta chains derived from one specimen sequenced in a study of blood T cell repertoires in COVID-19. The method was immunoSEQ multiplex PCR; TCRdb's version includes in-frame clones alone and lacks a portion of them. The profile shows tens of thousands of clones, roughly 88% of them singletons. The sequenced sample was peripheral blood. Source of these receptors: a man in his 60s with acute or convalescent COVID-19.

This clone is a singleton in its sample. The chain recombines TRBV27 with TRBJ2-1; D is perhaps TRBD2 (6 bases). Trimming took 6 bases from V and 9 from J, leaving 12 bases between them. CDR3 length: 12 residues. CDR1 is MNHEY, CDR2 SMNVEV, per germline (reference sequence). CDR3 sequence: CASSPRGSEQFF. The CDR3 DNA reads as TGTGCCAGCAGCCCCCGGGGGAGTGAGCAGTTCTTC.

This clone was seen more than once but under ten times. The chain joins TRBV24-1 to TRBJ1-2, with D uncertain. Germline CDR1 and CDR2: KGHDR and SFDVKD. V was trimmed by 0 bases and J by 0 bases, leaving 4 bases between them. The CDR3 has 14 residues. In nucleotides, the CDR3 is TGTGCCACCAGTGATTTGAACTCTAACTATGGCTACACCTTC. Translation gives CATSDLNSNYGYTF.

The chain combines TRBV5-1 with TRBJ2-1; a possible D gene is TRBD2 (6 bases). CDR1 SGHRS and CDR2 YFSETQ come from the germline V gene. The CDR3 consists of 16 residues. Trimming shortened V by 2 bases and J by 8 bases, and 20 bases separated the two germline ends. In DNA form, the CDR3 reads TGCGCCAGCAGCTTACAGACTGGCGGGAATACTTATGAGCAGTTCTTC. Translated, it gives CASSLQTGGNTYEQFF.

The chain couples TRBV11-2 to TRBJ2-5; D possibly corresponds to TRBD1 (5 bases). Germline CDR1 SGHAT, CDR2 FQNNGV. The CDR3 runs to 14 residues. V lost 1 base to trimming and J lost 2 bases, with 8 bases between them. CDR3 sequence (DNA): TGTGCCAGCAGCTTAGGGGGCCGGCAAGAGACCCAGTACTTC. Residues: CASSLGGRQETQYF. Full variable domain (outside the CDR3, taken from reference TRBV11-2 and TRBJ2-5): EAGVAQSPRYKIIEKRQSVAFWCNPISGHATLYWYQQILGQGPKLLIQFQNNGVVDDSQLPKDRFSAERLKGVDSTLKIQPAKLEDSAVYLCASSLGGRQETQYFGPGTRLLVL.

CDR3 sequence: CASSPWGQGQETQYF. The DNA for the CDR3 is TGTGCCAGTAGCCCCTGGGGGCAGGGACAAGAGACCCAGTACTTC. The chain combines TRBV19 with TRBJ2-5; D perhaps matches TRBD1 (6 bases). Trimming shortened V by 6 bases and J by 2 bases, and 16 bases separated the two germline ends. Germline V gene lookup returns CDR1 LNHDA and CDR2 SQIVND (reference sequence). The CDR3 has 15 residues.

The rearrangement joins TRBV5-4 to TRBJ2-1; tentatively, D is TRBD2 (6 bases). The V gene's germline CDR1 is SGHNT and CDR2 YYREEE (reference sequence). The CDR3 sequence is 14 residues long. Between the trimmed V and J ends, which lost 2 bases and 5 bases, there was a span of 11 bases. The CDR3 is CASSLTGADNEQFF. The CDR3 DNA follows: TGTGCCAGCAGCTTAACGGGAGCCGACAATGAGCAGTTCTTC.

DNA for the CDR3: TGTGCCAGCAGCTTGGGACAGGGAAGAGCTAACTATGGCTACACCTTC. It codes for CASSLGQGRANYGYTF. This chain uses TRBV5-6 with TRBJ1-2; TRBD1 matches 7 bases. Germline CDR1 SGHDT, CDR2 YYEEEE. The CDR3 covers 16 residues. V shed 0 bases, J shed 0 bases, and the junction held 5 bases outside the gene matches.

The gene calls are TRBV7-9 and TRBJ2-7; 8 nucleotides align to TRBD2. This CDR3 comprises 15 residues. CDR1 is SEHNR, CDR2 FQNEAQ, per germline (reference sequence). J was trimmed by 7 bases and V by 1 base; bases with no gene match: 9. In DNA form, the CDR3 reads TGTGCCAGCAGCTTAGTAAGCGGGAGAACGGGTGAGCAGTACTTC. Amino acid sequence: CASSLVSGRTGEQYF.

The chain links TRBV18 to TRBJ2-3; 9 bases line up with TRBD1. Trimming cost V 5 bases and J 4 bases; bases outside gene matches: 7. Germline CDR1 and CDR2: KGHSH and LQKENI. The CDR3 spans 15 residues. The DNA of the CDR3 is TGTGCCAGCTCAAATGGACAGGGGTCCGCAGATACGCAGTATTTT. This encodes CASSNGQGSADTQYF. The complete variable domain, with remaining parts taken from reference TRBV18 and TRBJ2-3, reads NAGVMQNPRHLVRRRGQEARLRCSPMKGHSHVYWYRQLPEEGLKFMVYLQKENIIDESGMPKERFSAEFPKEGPSILRIQQVVRGDSAAYFCASSNGQGSADTQYFGPGTRLTVL.

The chain uses TRBV20-1 and TRBJ1-2; 7 positions agree with TRBD1. Losses at the gene ends were 6 bases for V and 7 bases for J; bases not matched to a gene: 5. There are 11 residues in the CDR3. The germline V gene encodes CDR1 DFQATT and CDR2 SNEGSKA (reference sequence). CDR3 in amino acids: CSAPTGLGYTF. DNA for the CDR3: TGCAGTGCGCCGACAGGGCTTGGCTACACCTTC.

This chain connects TRBV5-1 to TRBJ1-1, with TRBD1 matching over 7 bases. CDR3 length: 16 amino acids. In germline, CDR1 is SGHRS, CDR2 YFSETQ. Trimming at V came to 0 bases and at J to 1 base, leaving 6 bases not matched to a gene. The CDR3 is CASSLGLGTANTEAFF. CDR3 nucleotide sequence: TGCGCCAGCAGCTTGGGACTTGGGACAGCGAACACTGAAGCTTTCTTT.

The chain combines TRBV6-5 with TRBJ1-3; the match to TRBD1 covers 9 bases. Germline lookup yields CDR1 MNHEY and CDR2 SVGAGI. The ends lost 6 bases at V and 3 bases at J; junction bases unmatched: 3. The CDR3 runs to 14 residues. The CDR3 here is CASSPDRGGNTIYF. DNA for the CDR3: TGTGCCAGCAGCCCGGACAGGGGTGGAAACACCATATATTTT.

The chain employs TRBV2 and TRBJ1-2; 11 bases line up with TRBD1. J lost 6 bases, V lost 6 bases, and 9 bases had no gene match. The CDR3 extends over 15 amino acids. CDR1 SNHLY and CDR2 FYNNEI come from the germline V gene. The CDR3 loop is CASSAGTGGLDGYTF. The CDR3, as DNA: TGTGCCAGCAGCGCCGGGACAGGGGGTCTGGATGGCTACACCTTC.

The chain is built from TRBV28 and TRBJ2-1, with D possibly TRBD1 on 5 matching bases. V was cut by 5 bases and J by 7 bases, with 12 bases left in between. Germline CDR1 and CDR2: MDHEN and SYDVKM. The CDR3 runs to 13 residues. This CDR3 reads CASSAGAWNEQFF. The CDR3 bases are TGTGCCAGCAGTGCTGGGGCCTGGAATGAGCAGTTCTTC. Using reference TRBV28 and TRBJ2-1 for the parts outside the CDR3, the full variable domain is DVKVTQSSRYLVKRTGEKVFLECVQDMDHENMFWYRQDPGLGLRLIYFSYDVKMKEKGDIPEGYSVSREKKERFSLILESASTNQTSMYLCASSAGAWNEQFFGPGTRLTVL.